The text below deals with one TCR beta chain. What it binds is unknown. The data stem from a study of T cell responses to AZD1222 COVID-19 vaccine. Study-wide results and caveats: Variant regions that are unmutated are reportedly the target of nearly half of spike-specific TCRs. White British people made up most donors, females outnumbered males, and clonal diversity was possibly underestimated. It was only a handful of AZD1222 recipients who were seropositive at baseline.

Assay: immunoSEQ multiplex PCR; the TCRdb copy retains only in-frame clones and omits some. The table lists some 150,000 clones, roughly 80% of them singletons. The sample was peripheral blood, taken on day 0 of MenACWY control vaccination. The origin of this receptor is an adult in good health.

CDR3 nucleotide sequence: TGTGCCAGCAGCCCAATAAACGAAGGGACCCAGTACTTC. Translation: CASSPINEGTQYF. The chain combines TRBV7-9 with TRBJ2-5; D uncertain. This CDR3 has 13 residues. Germline CDR1 reads SEHNR; CDR2 reads FQNEAQ (reference sequence). Trimming pared 5 bases from V and 7 bases from J, leaving 14 bases between.